This entry lists 24 T cell receptor beta chains sequenced from one sample in a study of cytomegalovirus exposure and HLA in healthy donors. PCR employed 60 Vbeta and 13 Jbeta primers. TCRdb keeps only in-frame clones here, not all; method: immunoSEQ multiplex PCR. Of about 130,000 clones listed, roughly 85% are singletons. The sample taken for sequencing was PBMCs. The receptors shown here come from a boy between 5 and 17 years old in good health and CMV-seronegative.

In this sample, this clone turned up once. J is TRBJ1-1 and V is TRBV29-1, with D tentatively TRBD1 (6 bases). Trimming removed 4 bases from V and 4 bases from J, with 19 bases in between. This CDR3 has 15 amino acids. Germline V gene sequence: CDR1 SQVTM, CDR2 ANQGSEA. The CDR3, as DNA: TGCAGCGTTGCCTATCTGTTACAGGGATCCACTGAAGCTTTCTTT. It yields the protein CSVAYLLQGSTEAFF.

The CDR3 sequence: CASSSPRGAGTEAFF. Written as DNA, the CDR3 is TGTGCCAGCAGCTCGCCCAGGGGGGCAGGCACTGAAGCTTTCTTT. The rearrangement joins TRBV11-2 to TRBJ1-1; the match to TRBD1 covers 7 bases. Germline-derived CDR1 and CDR2 are SGHAT and FQNNGV. V trimming: 4 bases; J trimming: 4 bases; junction bases outside the gene matches: 9. This CDR3 spans 15 amino acids.

This clone was observed a few times. This rearrangement joins TRBV29-1 to TRBJ2-1; 7 bases align to TRBD1. CDR1 and CDR2 from the germline V gene are SQVTM and ANQGSEA. V lost 3 bases to trimming and J lost 6 bases; unmatched junction nucleotides: 11. The CDR3 covers 15 residues. CDR3 region: CSVEIGGDRPNEQFF. CDR3 nucleotide sequence: TGCAGCGTTGAGATCGGTGGGGACAGACCCAATGAGCAGTTCTTC.

This clone appeared a single time. V gene TRBV27 combines with J gene TRBJ2-6, with 7 bases fitting TRBD1. The V gene's germline CDR1 is MNHEY and CDR2 SMNVEV (reference sequence). This CDR3 region has 19 residues. V shed 5 bases, J shed 2 bases, and the junction held 15 bases outside the gene matches. The CDR3 DNA is TGTGCCAGCAGTGTCCAAAAGACAGGGAAACCCCCTGGGGCCAACGTCCTGACTTTC. As protein: CASSVQKTGKPPGANVLTF.

This clone turned up a few times. The chain employs TRBV6-1 and TRBJ1-5; D might be TRBD1 (6 bases). Trimming removed 3 bases at V and 0 bases at J, with 15 bases between. CDR1 and CDR2 (germline): MNHNS, SASEGT. This CDR3 comprises 17 residues. The chain's CDR3 is CASSDDRRRGSNQPQHF. The CDR3 DNA is TGTGCCAGCAGTGATGACAGGAGGCGCGGTAGCAATCAGCCCCAGCATTTT.

The chain employs TRBV7-9 and TRBJ2-3; 8 bases line up with TRBD1. With V trimmed by 7 bases and J by 1 base, 7 bases remained unmatched. Germline V gives CDR1 SEHNR, CDR2 FQNEAQ (reference sequence). CDR3 length: 15 amino acids. CDR3 loop: CASIPETGGTDTQYF. CDR3 sequence (DNA): TGTGCCAGCATCCCGGAGACAGGGGGCACAGATACGCAGTATTTT. The full variable domain, rest sourced from reference TRBV7-9 and TRBJ2-3, is DTGVSQNPRHKITKRGQNVTFRCDPISEHNRLYWYRQTLGQGPEFLTYFQNEAQLEKSRLLSDRFSAERPKGSFSTLEIQRTEQGDSAMYLCASIPETGGTDTQYFGPGTRLTVL.

The CDR3 nucleotides are TGTGCCAGTAGTATAGATGTGGGACAGGGGGGTCAGCCCCAGCATTTT. The encoded protein is CASSIDVGQGGQPQHF. The V and J genes are TRBV19 and TRBJ1-5, with TRBD1 matching over 11 bases. CDR1 LNHDA and CDR2 SQIVND come from the germline V gene (reference sequence). The CDR3 is made up of 16 amino acids. The V segment lost 0 bases and the J segment 6 bases; nucleotides outside the gene matches: 4.

The J gene is TRBJ2-5, the V gene TRBV10-3, with 14 bases lining up with TRBD2. The CDR3 is 18 residues long. In germline, CDR1 is ENHRY, CDR2 SYGVKD. V trimming: 10 bases; J trimming: 2 bases; junction bases outside the gene matches: 15. The CDR3 DNA follows: TGTGCCACCTTCAGGGGGACTAGCGGGAGCTTGGGTCAAGAGACCCAGTACTTC. Its translation: CATFRGTSGSLGQETQYF.

This clone has more than one count but fewer than ten. The J gene is TRBJ2-6, the V gene TRBV19, with TRBD1 matching 9 bases. The CDR3 is 17 amino acids. Germline V gene sequence: CDR1 LNHDA, CDR2 SQIVND (reference sequence). J gave up 3 bases and V 3 bases, and 6 bases lay outside the gene matches. The CDR3 region has the DNA TGTGCCAGTAGTATTGGGGGACAGGGTTTTGGGGCCAACGTCCTGACTTTC. This translates into CASSIGGQGFGANVLTF.

The chain carries TRBV27 and TRBJ1-5; D ambiguous. This CDR3 spans 16 amino acids. CDR1 and CDR2 (germline): MNHEY, SMNVEV (reference sequence). Trimming shortened V by 0 bases and J by 6 bases, and 15 bases separated the two germline ends. DNA for the CDR3: TGTGCCAGCAGTTTATCGTCGGACCTAGCGTTTCAGCCCCAGCATTTT. As protein: CASSLSSDLAFQPQHF.

The genes are TRBV11-1 and TRBJ2-3; D gene uncertain. Germline lookup yields CDR1 SGHAT and CDR2 FQDESV (reference sequence). V gave up 4 bases and J gave up 2 bases, with 13 bases separating them. CDR3 length equals 15 residues. The CDR3 sequence is CASSYEASYTDTQYF. The CDR3 nucleotides read TGTGCCAGCAGCTACGAGGCTAGTTACACAGATACGCAGTATTTT.

The chain links TRBV9 to TRBJ2-1, with D possibly TRBD2 on 6 matching bases. CDR1 is SGDLS and CDR2 is YYNGEE in the germline V gene. V was pared by 4 bases and J by 1 base, with 12 bases between. The CDR3 has 15 residues. The CDR3 nucleotides are TGTGCCAGCAGCTTCGGAGGGCCGTCCTACAATGAGCAGTTCTTC. Translated, it gives CASSFGGPSYNEQFF.

The chain couples TRBV7-6 to TRBJ2-7; D might be TRBD1 (5 bases). Germline CDR1 SGHVS, CDR2 FNYEAQ. With 2 bases removed from V and 5 bases from J, the gap between germline ends came to 10 bases. The CDR3 is made up of 13 amino acids. The CDR3 region is CASSLKAGHEQYF. Written as DNA, the CDR3 is TGTGCCAGCAGCTTAAAGGCAGGGCACGAGCAGTACTTC.

The V call is TRBV27, the J call TRBJ1-1, with D perhaps matching TRBD1 (6 bases). The CDR3 has 15 residues. V lost 5 bases and J 5 bases, leaving 18 bases between the germline ends. Germline CDR1 and CDR2: MNHEY and SMNVEV (reference sequence). CDR3: CASSTISGVRTEAFF. CDR3 in DNA: TGTGCCAGCAGTACCATCTCAGGGGTGAGGACTGAAGCTTTCTTT.

CDR3 region: CASRRQGYNSPLHF. CDR3 DNA sequence: TGTGCCAGCAGGCGACAGGGTTATAATTCACCCCTCCACTTT. The chain is built from TRBV6-5 and TRBJ1-6, with 7 bases fitting TRBD1. V gave up 6 bases and J gave up 4 bases; unmatched junction bases: 3. The CDR3 contains 14 residues. Germline CDR1 and CDR2: MNHEY and SVGAGI.

This sequence joins TRBV2 and TRBJ2-3; 12 bases line up with TRBD2. The CDR3 has 15 amino acids. The germline V gene encodes CDR1 SNHLY and CDR2 FYNNEI. Trimming at V came to 7 bases and at J to 6 bases, leaving 8 bases not matched to a gene. The CDR3 coding sequence is TGTGCCAGCACCCGACTAGCGGGAGATACGGATACGCAGTATTTT. Translation: CASTRLAGDTDTQYF.

The chain uses TRBV15 and TRBJ1-1; no firm D call. With 0 bases removed from V and 4 bases from J, the gap between germline ends came to 6 bases. Per the germline V gene, CDR1 is LNHNV and CDR2 is YYDKDF (reference sequence). The CDR3 has 13 amino acids. CDR3 loop: CATSRDRGTEAFF. CDR3 nucleotides: TGTGCCACCAGCAGAGATCGGGGCACTGAAGCTTTCTTT.

The chain links TRBV6-1 to TRBJ1-6, with D tentatively TRBD1 (5 bases). Trimming took off 4 bases at V and 7 bases at J, with 11 bases between the two ends. The CDR3 has 14 amino acids. Germline values: CDR1 MNHNS, CDR2 SASEGT. Written as DNA, the CDR3 is TGTGCCAGCAGTGCGGCAGGGAACAATTCACCCCTCCACTTT. Protein product: CASSAAGNNSPLHF.

This chain connects TRBV2 to TRBJ2-7, with D perhaps TRBD1 (5 bases). Germline V gene sequence: CDR1 SNHLY, CDR2 FYNNEI. The CDR3 has 13 amino acids. Trimming pared 4 bases from V and 2 bases from J, leaving 9 bases between. CDR3 residues: CASSGYRTYEQYF. In DNA form, the CDR3 reads TGTGCCAGCAGTGGGTACAGGACCTACGAGCAGTACTTC.

V usage is TRBV5-1 and J usage is TRBJ2-1; 7 bases align to TRBD2. Germline lookup yields CDR1 SGHRS and CDR2 YFSETQ. Losses at the gene ends were 3 bases for V and 3 bases for J; bases not matched to a gene: 9. This CDR3 is 16 amino acids long. The chain's CDR3 is CASSSWGLADYNEQFF. DNA for the CDR3: TGCGCCAGCAGCTCATGGGGTCTAGCGGACTACAATGAGCAGTTCTTC. The variable domain in full, with the rest retrieved from reference TRBV5-1 and TRBJ2-1, is KAGVTQTPRYLIKTRGQQVTLSCSPISGHRSVSWYQQTPGQGLQFLFEYFSETQRNKGNFPGRFSGRQFSNSRSEMNVSTLELGDSALYLCASSSWGLADYNEQFFGPGTRLTVL.

The chain combines TRBV5-4 with TRBJ1-1, with D perhaps matching TRBD1 (5 bases). Between the trimmed V and J ends, which lost 6 bases and 5 bases, there was a span of 20 bases. Germline CDR1 SGHNT, CDR2 YYREEE (reference sequence). The CDR3 has 15 residues. This CDR3 is CASTYDAGGSTEAFF. In DNA, the CDR3 is TGTGCCAGCACCTACGACGCGGGGGGAAGTACTGAAGCTTTCTTT.

The sample holds one count of this clone. The genes are TRBV21-1 and TRBJ2-7; TRBD1 was called by the table and not checked on the DNA. TRBV21-1 is recorded as a pseudogene. This CDR3 is built from 13 residues. In nucleotides, the CDR3 is TGTGCCAGCAGCGGGGCCGACTCCTACGAGCAGTACTTC. This sequence encodes CASSGADSYEQYF.

This chain links TRBV18 with TRBJ2-1, with 8 bases that match TRBD2. The CDR3 has 15 amino acids. Germline CDR1 is KGHSH and CDR2 is LQKENI. J lost 7 bases, V lost 2 bases, and 7 bases had no gene match. The CDR3 loop is CASSPEVRGDNEQFF. The DNA for the CDR3 is TGTGCCAGCTCACCAGAAGTGCGGGGGGATAATGAGCAGTTCTTC.

CDR3 sequence: CAIGSRDSSYNEQFF. DNA of the CDR3: TGTGCCATCGGTAGCCGGGACAGCTCCTACAATGAGCAGTTCTTC. This chain connects TRBV10-3 to TRBJ2-1, with 7 bases lining up with TRBD1. Germline values: CDR1 ENHRY, CDR2 SYGVKD. V was clipped by 8 bases and J by 0 bases; unmatched bases: 7. This CDR3 has 15 amino acids.